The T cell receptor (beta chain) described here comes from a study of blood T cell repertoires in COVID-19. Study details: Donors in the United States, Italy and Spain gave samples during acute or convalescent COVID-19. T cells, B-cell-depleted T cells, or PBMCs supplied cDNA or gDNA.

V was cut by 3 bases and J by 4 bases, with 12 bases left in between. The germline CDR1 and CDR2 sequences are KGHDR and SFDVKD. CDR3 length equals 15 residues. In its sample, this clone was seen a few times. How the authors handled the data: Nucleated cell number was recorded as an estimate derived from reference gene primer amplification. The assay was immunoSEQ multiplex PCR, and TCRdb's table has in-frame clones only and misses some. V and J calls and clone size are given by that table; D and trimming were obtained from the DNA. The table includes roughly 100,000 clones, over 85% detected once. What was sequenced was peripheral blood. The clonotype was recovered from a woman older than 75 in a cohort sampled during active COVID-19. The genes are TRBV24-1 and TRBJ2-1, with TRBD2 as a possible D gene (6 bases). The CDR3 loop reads CATSDSGLNYNEQFF. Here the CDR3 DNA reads TGTGCCACCAGTGATAGCGGGCTCAATTACAATGAGCAGTTCTTC.